The present entry profiles one T cell receptor (beta chain) with its context. Its recognized antigen is unknown. Per-nucleotide qualities are absent, and no much larger clonotype sits a single base away. The entry originates in a study of blood T cell repertoires in COVID-19 (TCRdb year 2020). About the investigation overall: The collaborator samples originated in the United States, Italy and Spain and spanned the acute and convalescent phases of COVID-19. Sample metadata almost always included a de-identified subject ID, COVID-19 status, age in years and sex. The material from the prospective study consisted of cDNA or gDNA derived from T cells, B-cell-depleted T cells, or PBMCs. The repertoires were released in a freely available public database meant as a resource for research on the immune response to SARS-CoV-2. Samples came from the ongoing ImmuneRACE study (first 160 participants) plus 1,254 subjects from 6 global collaborators. The dataset comprised deeply sampled blood TCRbeta repertoires from subjects exposed to, actively infected with, or recovered from COVID-19. HLA class I and class II types, where available, came from metadata supplied by the sample provider rather than from assay-based typing.

TCRbeta CDR3 regions were amplified from genomic DNA by means of the immunoSEQ Assay, a bias-controlled multiplex PCR. The original methods were these. Nucleated cell counts per sample were estimated from amplification of reference gene primers within the assay. To quantify the absolute abundance of each unique TCRbeta CDR3 rearrangement, sequence reads were collapsed and filtered. For each sample, productive Simpson clonality was calculated as the square root of Simpson's diversity index over productive rearrangements. TCRdb's version of the immuneACCESS table is confined to in-frame rearrangements and falls short of the full clone set. An unresolved V gene accounts for under half of the shortfall where checked; the remainder is of unknown origin. V, J and clone size are taken as reported in that table, and D and trimming were inferred from the DNA itself. This sample lists almost 400,000 clones; 85% to 90% were detected once. The ten largest clones capture 0.97% of the sample.

Results the study describes overall, beyond this receptor: How much clinical and demographic metadata was included differed by source and by participant, and the metadata was provided uncurated.

In the prospective study, participants were roughly 18 to 100 years old, resided in about two dozen geographic areas of the United States, and were enrolled through a virtual design. In the prospective study, participants were assigned to cohorts based on the clinical history participants reported in a screening survey and a study questionnaire. In the prospective study, whole blood, serum and a nasopharyngeal or oropharyngeal swab were collected from each participant by mobile phlebotomists. Participants in the prospective study had the option to provide additional blood draws and questionnaires over a roughly 2-month period. Before DNA extraction, blood samples from the prospective study were shipped at room temperature or frozen. For CDR1 and CDR2, the germline V gene lists SGDLS and YYNGEE. Deletion took 3 bases off V and 2 bases off J, with a span of 8 bases between the germline ends. Its CDR3 holds 14 amino acids, cysteine through phenylalanine. Only the CDR3 DNA is retained, 42 bases long and in frame from the first base.

The sequence derives from a woman under 40 with acute COVID-19. Rearrangement joined TRBV9 to TRBJ2-2; the D region possibly corresponds to TRBD1 (5 bases align). Sequenced input: PBMCs or T cells enriched from blood (not recorded which). Here is the DNA: TGTGCCAGCAGCGGGGGCCGAAACACCGGGGAGCTGTTTTTT. Its protein is CASSGGRNTGELFF. The reference TRBV9 and TRBJ2-2 proteins fill in what lies around the CDR3, so the full variable domain reads DSGVTQTPKHLITATGQRVTLRCSPRSGDLSVYWYQQSLDQGLQFLIQYYNGEERAKGNILERFSAQQFPDLHSELNLSSLELGDSALYFCASSGGRNTGELFFGEGSRLTVL.